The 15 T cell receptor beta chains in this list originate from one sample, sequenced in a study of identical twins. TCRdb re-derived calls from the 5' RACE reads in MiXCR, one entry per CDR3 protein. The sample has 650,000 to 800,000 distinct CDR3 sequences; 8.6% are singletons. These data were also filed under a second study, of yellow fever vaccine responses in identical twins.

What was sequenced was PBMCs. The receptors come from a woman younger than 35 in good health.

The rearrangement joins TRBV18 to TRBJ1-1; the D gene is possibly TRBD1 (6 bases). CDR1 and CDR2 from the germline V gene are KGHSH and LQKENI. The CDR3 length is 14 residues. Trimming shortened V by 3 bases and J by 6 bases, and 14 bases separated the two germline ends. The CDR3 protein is CASSPRIGGSEAFF. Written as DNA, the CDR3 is TGTGCCAGCTCACCGCGGATAGGGGGATCTGAAGCTTTCTTT.

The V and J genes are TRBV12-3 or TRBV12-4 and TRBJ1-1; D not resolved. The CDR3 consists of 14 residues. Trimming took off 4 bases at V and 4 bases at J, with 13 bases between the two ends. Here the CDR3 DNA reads TGTGCCAGCAGTTCCGAAGGACGGTCCACTGAAGCTTTCTTT. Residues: CASSSEGRSTEAFF.

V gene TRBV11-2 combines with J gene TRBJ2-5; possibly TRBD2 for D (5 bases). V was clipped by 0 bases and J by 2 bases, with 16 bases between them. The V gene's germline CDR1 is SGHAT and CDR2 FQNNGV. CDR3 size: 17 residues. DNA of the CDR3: TGTGCCAGCAGCTTAGAGTCTGCGAGACTATCACAAGAGACCCAGTACTTC. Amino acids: CASSLESARLSQETQYF.

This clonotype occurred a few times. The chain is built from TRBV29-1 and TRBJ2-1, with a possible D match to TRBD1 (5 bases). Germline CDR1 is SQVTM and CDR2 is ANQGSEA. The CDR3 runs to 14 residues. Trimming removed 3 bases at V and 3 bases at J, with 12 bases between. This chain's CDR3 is CSVERWGGYNEQFF. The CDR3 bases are TGCAGCGTTGAGCGTTGGGGCGGCTACAATGAGCAGTTCTTC.

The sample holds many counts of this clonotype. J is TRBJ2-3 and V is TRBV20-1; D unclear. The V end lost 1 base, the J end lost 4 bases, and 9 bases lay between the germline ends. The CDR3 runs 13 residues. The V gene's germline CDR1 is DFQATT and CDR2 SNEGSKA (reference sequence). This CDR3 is CSARGANPDTQYF. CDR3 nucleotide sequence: TGCAGTGCTAGAGGCGCTAACCCAGATACGCAGTATTTT.

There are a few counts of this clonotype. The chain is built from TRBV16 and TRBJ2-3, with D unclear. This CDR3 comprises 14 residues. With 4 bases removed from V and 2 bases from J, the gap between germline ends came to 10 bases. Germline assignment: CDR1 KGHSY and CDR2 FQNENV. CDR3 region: CASSLNLVTDTQYF. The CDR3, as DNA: TGTGCCAGCAGCCTCAACCTAGTCACAGATACGCAGTATTTT.

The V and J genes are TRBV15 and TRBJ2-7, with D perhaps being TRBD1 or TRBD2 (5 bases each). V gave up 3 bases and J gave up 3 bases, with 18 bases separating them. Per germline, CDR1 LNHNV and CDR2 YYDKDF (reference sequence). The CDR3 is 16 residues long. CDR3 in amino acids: CATSSTSWDRNYEQYF. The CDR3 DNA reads TGTGCCACCAGCAGTACCTCGTGGGACCGCAACTACGAGCAGTACTTC.

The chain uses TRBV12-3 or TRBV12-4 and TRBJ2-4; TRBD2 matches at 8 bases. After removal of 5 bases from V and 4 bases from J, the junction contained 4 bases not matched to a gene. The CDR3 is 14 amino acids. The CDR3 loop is CASSISGGKNIQYF. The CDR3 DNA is TGTGCCAGCAGTATAAGCGGGGGTAAAAACATTCAGTACTTC.

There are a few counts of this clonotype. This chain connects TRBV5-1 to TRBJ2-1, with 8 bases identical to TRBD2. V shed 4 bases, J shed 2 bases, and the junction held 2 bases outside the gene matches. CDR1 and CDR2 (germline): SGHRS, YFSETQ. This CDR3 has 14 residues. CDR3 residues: CASSRTSPYNEQFF. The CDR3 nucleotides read TGCGCCAGCAGCCGGACTAGCCCCTACAATGAGCAGTTCTTC.

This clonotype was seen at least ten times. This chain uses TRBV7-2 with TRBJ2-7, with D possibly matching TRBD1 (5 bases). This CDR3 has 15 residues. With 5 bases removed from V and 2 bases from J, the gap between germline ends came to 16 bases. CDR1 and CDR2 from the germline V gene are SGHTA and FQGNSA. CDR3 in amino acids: CASSEKRGATYEQYF. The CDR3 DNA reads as TGTGCCAGCAGCGAAAAAAGGGGCGCAACCTACGAGCAGTACTTC.

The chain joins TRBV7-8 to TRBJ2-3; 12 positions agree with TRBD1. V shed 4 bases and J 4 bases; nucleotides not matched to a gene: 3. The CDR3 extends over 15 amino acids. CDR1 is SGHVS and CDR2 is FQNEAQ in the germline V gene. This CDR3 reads CASSSGTGGPDTQYF. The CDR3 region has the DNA TGTGCCAGCAGCTCCGGGACAGGGGGCCCAGATACGCAGTATTTT. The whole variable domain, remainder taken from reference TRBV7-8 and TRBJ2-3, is GAGVSQSPRYKVAKRGQDVALRCDPISGHVSLFWYQQALGQGPEFLTYFQNEAQLDKSGLPSDRFFAERPEGSVSTLKIQRTQQEDSAVYLCASSSGTGGPDTQYFGPGTRLTVL.

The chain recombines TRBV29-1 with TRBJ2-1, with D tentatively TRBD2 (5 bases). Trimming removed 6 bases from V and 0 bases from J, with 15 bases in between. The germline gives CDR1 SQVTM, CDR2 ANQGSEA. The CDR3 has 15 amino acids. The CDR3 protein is CSVRDAGSSYNEQFF. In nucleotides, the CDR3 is TGCAGCGTCCGAGATGCGGGTAGCTCCTACAATGAGCAGTTCTTC.

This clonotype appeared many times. This CDR3 reads CASNVYEQFF. The CDR3 DNA reads as TGCGCCAGCAACGTGTATGAGCAGTTCTTC. The chain is built from TRBV5-1 and TRBJ2-1; D is undetermined. V lost 6 bases, J lost 8 bases, and 6 bases lay in between. Germline values: CDR1 SGHRS, CDR2 YFSETQ. CDR3 length: 10 residues. Combining the CDR3 with reference TRBV5-1 and TRBJ2-1 gives the whole variable domain KAGVTQTPRYLIKTRGQQVTLSCSPISGHRSVSWYQQTPGQGLQFLFEYFSETQRNKGNFPGRFSGRQFSNSRSEMNVSTLELGDSALYLCASNVYEQFFGPGTRLTVL.

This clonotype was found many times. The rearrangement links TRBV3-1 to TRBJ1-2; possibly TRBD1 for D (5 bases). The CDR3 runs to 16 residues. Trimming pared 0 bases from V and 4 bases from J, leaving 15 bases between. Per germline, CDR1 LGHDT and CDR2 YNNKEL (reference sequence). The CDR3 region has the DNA TGTGCCAGCAGCCAAGATTGGGCGCAGGGAGCCTATGGCTACACCTTC. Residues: CASSQDWAQGAYGYTF. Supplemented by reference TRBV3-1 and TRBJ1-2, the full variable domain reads DTAVSQTPKYLVTQMGNDKSIKCEQNLGHDTMYWYKQDSKKFLKIMFSYNNKELIINETVPNRFSPKSPDKAHLNLHINSLELGDSAVYFCASSQDWAQGAYGYTFGSGTRLTVV.

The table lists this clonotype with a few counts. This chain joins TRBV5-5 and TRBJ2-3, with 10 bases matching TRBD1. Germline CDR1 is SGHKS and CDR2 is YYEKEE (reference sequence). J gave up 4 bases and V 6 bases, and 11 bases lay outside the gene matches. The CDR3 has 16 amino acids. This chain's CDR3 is CASTPPRTGGADTQYF. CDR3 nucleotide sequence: TGTGCCAGCACCCCTCCCCGGACAGGGGGGGCAGATACGCAGTATTTT. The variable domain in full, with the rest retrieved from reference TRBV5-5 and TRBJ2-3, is DAGVTQSPTHLIKTRGQQVTLRCSPISGHKSVSWYQQVLGQGPQFIFQYYEKEERGRGNFPDRFSARQFPNYSSELNVNALLLGDSALYLCASTPPRTGGADTQYFGPGTRLTVL.